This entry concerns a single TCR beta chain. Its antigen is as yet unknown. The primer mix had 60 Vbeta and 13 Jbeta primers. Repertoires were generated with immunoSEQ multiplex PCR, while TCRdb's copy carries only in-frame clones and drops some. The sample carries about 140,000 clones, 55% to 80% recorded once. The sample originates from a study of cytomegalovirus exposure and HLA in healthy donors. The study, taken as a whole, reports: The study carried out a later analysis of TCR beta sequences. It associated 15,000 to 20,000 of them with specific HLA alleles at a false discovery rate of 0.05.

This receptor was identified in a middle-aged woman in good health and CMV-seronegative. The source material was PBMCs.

DNA for the CDR3: TGCAGCGTTGGGTACAGTCCTAGCACAGATACGCAGTATTTT. Encoded protein: CSVGYSPSTDTQYF. This rearrangement joins TRBV29-1 to TRBJ2-3; D not resolved. V was cut by 4 bases and J by 0 bases, with 11 bases left in between. Germline lookup yields CDR1 SQVTM and CDR2 ANQGSEA. CDR3 length equals 14 residues.